This TCR beta chain stems from a study of cytomegalovirus exposure and HLA in healthy donors. Study conclusions and caveats: Differences between HLA loci emerged in a later analysis of TCR association rates, with DRB1 most and HLA-C fewest.

This PCR relied on a set of 60 Vbeta primers and 13 Jbeta primers. Profiled with immunoSEQ multiplex PCR; TCRdb holds only in-frame clones, not every one. The sample comprises 100,000 to 150,000 clones, 81% of which are singletons, and 1.8% rests with the top ten. Concerning this clone: What it recognizes is unknown.

V dropped 3 bases and J dropped 3; count of bases not matched to a gene: 3. Per the germline V gene, CDR1 is SGHAT and CDR2 is FQNNGV. This CDR3 has 15 amino acids. This receptor was obtained from a man aged 18 to 30 in good health and CMV-seronegative. Sequenced material: PBMCs. This chain uses TRBV11-2 with TRBJ2-1; 9 bases are shared with TRBD1. The CDR3 DNA reads TGTGCCAGCAGCTTTGACAGGGGGGGCTACAATGAGCAGTTCTTC. It codes for CASSFDRGGYNEQFF.